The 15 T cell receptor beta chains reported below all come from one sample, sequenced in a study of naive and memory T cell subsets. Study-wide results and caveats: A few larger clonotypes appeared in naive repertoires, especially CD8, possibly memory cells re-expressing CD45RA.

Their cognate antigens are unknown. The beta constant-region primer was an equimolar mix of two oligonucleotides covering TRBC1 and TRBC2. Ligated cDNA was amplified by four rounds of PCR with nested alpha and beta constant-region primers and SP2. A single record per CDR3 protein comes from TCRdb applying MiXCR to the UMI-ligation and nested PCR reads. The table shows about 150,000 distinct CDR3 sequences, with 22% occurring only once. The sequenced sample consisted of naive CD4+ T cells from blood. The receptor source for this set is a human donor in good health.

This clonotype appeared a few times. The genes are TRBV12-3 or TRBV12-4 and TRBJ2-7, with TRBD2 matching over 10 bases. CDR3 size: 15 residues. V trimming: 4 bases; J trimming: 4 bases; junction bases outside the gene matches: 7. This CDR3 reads CASSSSGSNLYEQYF. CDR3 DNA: TGTGCCAGCAGTTCTAGCGGGAGTAACTTATACGAGCAGTACTTC.

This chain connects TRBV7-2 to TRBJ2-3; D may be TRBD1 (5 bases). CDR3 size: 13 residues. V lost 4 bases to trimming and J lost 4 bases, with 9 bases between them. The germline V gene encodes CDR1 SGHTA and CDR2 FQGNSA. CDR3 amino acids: CASSSQGPDTQYF. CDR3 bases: TGTGCCAGCAGCTCGCAGGGTCCAGATACGCAGTATTTT.

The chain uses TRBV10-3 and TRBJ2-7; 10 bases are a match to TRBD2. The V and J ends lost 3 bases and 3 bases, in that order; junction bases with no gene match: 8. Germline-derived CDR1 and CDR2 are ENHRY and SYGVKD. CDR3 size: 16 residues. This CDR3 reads CAISDYTSGKHYEQYF. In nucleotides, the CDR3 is TGTGCCATCAGTGATTATACTAGCGGGAAGCACTACGAGCAGTACTTC.

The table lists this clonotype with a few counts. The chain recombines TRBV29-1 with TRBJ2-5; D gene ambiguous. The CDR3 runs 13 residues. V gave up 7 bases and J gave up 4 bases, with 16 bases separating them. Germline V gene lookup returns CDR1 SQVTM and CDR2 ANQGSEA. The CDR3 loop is CSAANLGGETQYF. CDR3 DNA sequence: TGCAGCGCTGCCAATTTGGGCGGAGAGACCCAGTACTTC.

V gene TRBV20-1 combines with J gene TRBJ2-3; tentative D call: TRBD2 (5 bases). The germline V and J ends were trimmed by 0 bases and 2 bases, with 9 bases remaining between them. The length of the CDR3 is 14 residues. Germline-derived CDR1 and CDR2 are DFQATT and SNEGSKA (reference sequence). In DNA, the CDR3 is TGCAGTGCTAGAGATTTGAGGGACACAGATACGCAGTATTTT. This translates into CSARDLRDTDTQYF.

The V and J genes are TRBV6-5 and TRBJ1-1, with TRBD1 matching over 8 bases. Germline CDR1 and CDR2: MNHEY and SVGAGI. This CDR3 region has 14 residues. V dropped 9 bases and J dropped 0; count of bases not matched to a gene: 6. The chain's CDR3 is CASTGTGMNTEAFF. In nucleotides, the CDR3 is TGTGCCAGTACGGGGACAGGAATGAACACTGAAGCTTTCTTT.

The CDR3 DNA reads as TGCGCCAGCAGCATGGGACTAGGACAGGGCAATGAGCAGTTCTTC. This encodes CASSMGLGQGNEQFF. The V gene is TRBV5-1, the J gene TRBJ2-1; D may correspond to TRBD1 or TRBD2 (8 bases each). The germline V gene encodes CDR1 SGHRS and CDR2 YFSETQ. With 4 bases removed from V and 6 bases from J, the gap between germline ends came to 17 bases. This CDR3 is 15 amino acids long.

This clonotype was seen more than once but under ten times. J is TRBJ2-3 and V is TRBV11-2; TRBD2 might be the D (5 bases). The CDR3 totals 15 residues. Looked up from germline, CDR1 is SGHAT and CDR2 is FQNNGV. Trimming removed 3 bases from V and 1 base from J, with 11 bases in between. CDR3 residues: CASSLAGSGTDTQYF. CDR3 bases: TGTGCCAGCAGCTTGGCGGGCTCGGGCACAGATACGCAGTATTTT.

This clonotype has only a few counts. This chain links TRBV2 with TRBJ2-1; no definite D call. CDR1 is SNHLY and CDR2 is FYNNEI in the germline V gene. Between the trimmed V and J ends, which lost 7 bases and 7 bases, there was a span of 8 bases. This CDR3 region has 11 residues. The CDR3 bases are TGTGCCAGCACCCCCAGGAATGAGCAGTTCTTC. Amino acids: CASTPRNEQFF.

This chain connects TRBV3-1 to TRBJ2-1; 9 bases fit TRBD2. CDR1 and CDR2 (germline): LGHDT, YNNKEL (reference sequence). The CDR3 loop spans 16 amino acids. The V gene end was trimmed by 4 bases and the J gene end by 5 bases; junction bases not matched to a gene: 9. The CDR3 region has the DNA TGTGCCAGCAGCCCTCGAGTAGCGGGAGTGGACAATGAGCAGTTCTTC. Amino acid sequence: CASSPRVAGVDNEQFF.

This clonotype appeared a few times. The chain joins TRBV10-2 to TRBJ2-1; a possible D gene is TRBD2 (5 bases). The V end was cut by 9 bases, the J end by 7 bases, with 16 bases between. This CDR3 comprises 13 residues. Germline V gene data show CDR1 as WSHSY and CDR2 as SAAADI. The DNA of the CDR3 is TGCGCCAGTCTAGACCGACGGAGGAATGAGCAGTTCTTC. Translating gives CASLDRRRNEQFF.

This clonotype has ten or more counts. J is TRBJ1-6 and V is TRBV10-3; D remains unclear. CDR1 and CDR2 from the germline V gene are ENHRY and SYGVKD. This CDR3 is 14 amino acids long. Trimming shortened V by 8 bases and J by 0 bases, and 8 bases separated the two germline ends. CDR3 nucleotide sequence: TGTGCCATCGGGGTATCCTCCTATAATTCACCCCTCCACTTT. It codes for CAIGVSSYNSPLHF.

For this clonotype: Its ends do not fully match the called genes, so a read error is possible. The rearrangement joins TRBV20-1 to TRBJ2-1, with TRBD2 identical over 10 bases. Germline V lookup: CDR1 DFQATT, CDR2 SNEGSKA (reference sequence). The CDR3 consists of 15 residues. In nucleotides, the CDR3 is TGCAGAGCTAGAAAGCTAGCGGGAGCTTACAATGAGCAGTTCTTC. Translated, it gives CRARKLAGAYNEQFF.

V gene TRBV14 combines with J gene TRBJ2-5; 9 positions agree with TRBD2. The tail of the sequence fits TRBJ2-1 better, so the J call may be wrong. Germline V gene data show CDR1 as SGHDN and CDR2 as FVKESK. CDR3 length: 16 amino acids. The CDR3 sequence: CASSRTGTSRLETQFF. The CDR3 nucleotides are TGTGCCAGCAGCCGCACGGGGACTAGCAGACTAGAGACCCAGTTCTTC.

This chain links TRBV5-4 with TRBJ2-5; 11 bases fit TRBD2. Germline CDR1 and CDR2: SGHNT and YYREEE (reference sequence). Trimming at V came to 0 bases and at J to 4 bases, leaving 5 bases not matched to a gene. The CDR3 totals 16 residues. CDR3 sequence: CASSLGSGRATETQYF. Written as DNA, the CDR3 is TGTGCCAGCAGCTTGGGTAGCGGGAGGGCCACAGAGACCCAGTACTTC.